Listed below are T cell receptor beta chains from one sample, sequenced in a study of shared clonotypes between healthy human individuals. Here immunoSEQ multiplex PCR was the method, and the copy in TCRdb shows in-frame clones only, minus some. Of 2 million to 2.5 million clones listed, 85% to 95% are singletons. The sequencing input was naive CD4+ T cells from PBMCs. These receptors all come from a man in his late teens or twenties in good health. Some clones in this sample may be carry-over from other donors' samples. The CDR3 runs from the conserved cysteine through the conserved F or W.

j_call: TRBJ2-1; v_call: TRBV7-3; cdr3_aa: CASSPNLYNEQFF
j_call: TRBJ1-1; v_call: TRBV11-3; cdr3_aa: CASSLGGNTEAFF
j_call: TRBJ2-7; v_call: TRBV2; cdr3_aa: CASSKGQGATYEQYF
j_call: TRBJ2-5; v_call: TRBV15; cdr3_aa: CATSRDSAGQETQYF
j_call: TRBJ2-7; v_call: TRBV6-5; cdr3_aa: CASSYGTSFLPYEQYF
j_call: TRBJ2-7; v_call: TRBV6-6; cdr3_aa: CASSYHQRGSYEQYF
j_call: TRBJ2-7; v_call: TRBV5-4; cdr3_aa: CASSPTGGVKAYEQYF
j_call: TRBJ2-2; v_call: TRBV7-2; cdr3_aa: CASSPPGLATGELFF
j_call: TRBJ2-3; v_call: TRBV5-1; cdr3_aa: CASSLGLAGGPVADTQYF
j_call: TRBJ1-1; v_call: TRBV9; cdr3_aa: CASSLGGDTEAFF
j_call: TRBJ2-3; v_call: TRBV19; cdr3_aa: CASSLLAGVVDTQYF
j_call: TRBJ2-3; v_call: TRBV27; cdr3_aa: CASRPSERDTQYF
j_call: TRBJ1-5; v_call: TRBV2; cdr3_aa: CASDPEGYQPQHF